This TCR beta chain appears in the sequencing data of a study of tumor-infiltrating lymphocytes in primary liver carcinoma (TCRdb year 2017). A note on the overall study: Of the five patients (three men and two women, aged 30 to 69 years), four had hepatocellular carcinoma and one had combined HCC and intrahepatic cholangiocarcinoma. The tumors of the five patients were staged as T1-T3 N0M0, with maximum diameters ranging from roughly 4 to 10 cm. Samples yielded roughly 3.5 to 7.13 million productive TCRbeta reads; read depth did not differ significantly between tissue types. The study combined TCRbeta repertoire sequencing, expression microarrays and whole-exome sequencing across five regions of each liver tumor, with adjacent normal tissue and blood. A total of about 35 specimens from 5 patients, comprising approximately 25 tumor regions, 5 adjacent noncancerous liver tissues and 5 peripheral blood samples, were covered by TCRbeta repertoire sequencing. To link TCRbeta repertoire diversity to the local molecular phenotype, the 20 to 25 tumor region samples were profiled with Agilent mRNA microarrays. Technical replicate repertoires showed high reproducibility, with mean shared-clone rates around 0.91 and correlation coefficients above 0.95.

Worth noting for this clonotype: No antigen is known for it. One junction end disagrees with the germline gene, perhaps due to a read error.

What the authors observed across the whole study: Because only the TCR beta chain was sequenced and unpaired alpha chains were not captured, true repertoire diversity is likely underestimated. Just about 7.5-25% of top clones turned up in all five regions of a tumor, which suggests spatial heterogeneity among tumor-infiltrating T cells. The top 250 clones accounted for a significantly greater share of the repertoire in tumors than in blood (p = 0.039). Only 4 or 5 patients were included in the study, and the authors note that the findings should be validated in a larger study. Repertoire overlap was found to be higher between tumor regions (mean around 35%) than between tumor-adjacent (about 17%) or tumor-blood (about 14%) pairs, consistent with antigen-driven expansion. Because the samples were bulk and unsorted, CD4+ and CD8+ T cell repertoires could not be compared.

Without any cell sorting, total RNA and DNA were extracted together from around 18-30 mg of bulk tissue using the AllPrep DNA/RNA mini kit. Between late 2015 and March 2016, roughly five patients in China with histopathologically diagnosed primary liver carcinoma had surgical resection. At the time of sampling, the patients had chronic HBV infection and had not received any treatment. Five spatially separated regions were sampled per tumor: superior, inferior, left-lateral and right-lateral poles, plus the tumor centre. Histological examination found more than 80% viable tumor cells in every tumor sample. Fresh tumor and adjacent tissue pieces were bisected; one half was stored in RNAlater at -80°C, the other sent for histology. Using a constant-region primer and ProtoScript II reverse transcriptase, TCRbeta-specific cDNA was reverse-transcribed from about 0.45 ug total RNA. Construction of the TCRbeta libraries relied on three nested rounds of multiplex PCR, following a slightly modified ARM-PCR procedure. Each of the first two PCR rounds ran for nine to ten cycles and used multiplex TRBV1-TRBV30 forward primers together with a Cbeta reverse primer. Sample barcodes and Illumina adapters were attached in a final 25-cycle PCR using Deep VentR polymerase. Before sequencing, amplicons of 200-500 bp were purified from gel using a QIAquick gel extraction kit. TCRbeta amplicons were sequenced on an Illumina HiSeq 2500 with 250-bp paired-end reads. As for how the authors treated the data: Quality trimming of reads was performed with Trimmomatic v0.33, and paired reads were merged with FLASH v1.2.11 so that full CDR3 sequences could be recovered. MiGEC v1.2.1b assigned V, D and J germline segments to the rearranged TCRbeta sequences. Clonotype statistics and Shannon-Wiener diversity indices were computed with VDJtools v1.0.0. Except for diversity analysis, only the 250 most abundant clonotypes of each sample were used in subsequent analyses to reduce sampling bias. In-frame beta chains were kept once TCRdb had trimmed the public reads at Q25 with fastp and called clones with MiXCR. Records with the same CDR3 protein are collapsed into one entry carrying the most frequent genes and DNA. The V and J calls and clone size come from TCRdb's table, not from the authors' own analysis. Present in this sample are 100,000 or so distinct CDR3 sequences, approximately 82% of which were seen just once. The leading ten clones occupy about 20% of the sample.

In the germline V gene, CDR1 corresponds to SGHRS and CDR2 to YFSETQ. The CDR3 has 15 amino acids, counting the end cysteine and phenylalanine. Here the CDR3 DNA is all that survives: 45 bases in frame from base 1. The V and J genes are TRBV5-1 and TRBJ1-2; the D gene identity is not certain. This sequence originates from a man between 40 and 49 years old with primary liver carcinoma and hepatitis B virus infection. The sample was liver tumor tissue from sampling region 3. This specimen's cell subset or site label, interpreted: tumor region T3, left-lateral pole. The nucleotide sequence is given as TGCGCCAGCAGCATTGAAACAACAACTAACTATGGCTACACATTC. The resulting protein is CASSIETTTNYGYTF. The reference TRBV5-1 and TRBJ1-2 proteins fill in what lies around the CDR3, so the full variable domain reads KAGVTQTPRYLIKTRGQQVTLSCSPISGHRSVSWYQQTPGQGLQFLFEYFSETQRNKGNFPGRFSGRQFSNSRSEMNVSTLELGDSALYLCASSIETTTNYGYTFGSGTRLTVV.